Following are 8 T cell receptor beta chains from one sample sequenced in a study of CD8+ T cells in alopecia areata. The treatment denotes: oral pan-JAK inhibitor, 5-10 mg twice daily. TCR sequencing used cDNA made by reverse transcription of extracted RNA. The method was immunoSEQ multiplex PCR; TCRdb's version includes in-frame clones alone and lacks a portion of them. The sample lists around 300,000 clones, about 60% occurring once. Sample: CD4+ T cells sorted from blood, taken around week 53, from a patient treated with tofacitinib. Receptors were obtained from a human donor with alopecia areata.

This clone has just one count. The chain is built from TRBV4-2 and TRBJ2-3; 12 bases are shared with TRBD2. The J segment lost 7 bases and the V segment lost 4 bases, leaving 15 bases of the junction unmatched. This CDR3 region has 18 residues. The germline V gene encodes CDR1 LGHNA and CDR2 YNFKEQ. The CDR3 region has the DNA TGTGCCAGCAGCCCACCGGCCCTAGCGGGGGGGGCCTCGCATACGCAGTATTTT. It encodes CASSPPALAGGASHTQYF.

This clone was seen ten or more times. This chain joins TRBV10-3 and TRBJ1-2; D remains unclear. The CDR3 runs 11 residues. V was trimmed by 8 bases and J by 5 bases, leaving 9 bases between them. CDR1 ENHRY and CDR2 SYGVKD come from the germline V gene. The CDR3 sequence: CAIAGPYGYTF. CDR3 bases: TGTGCCATCGCCGGACCGTATGGCTACACCTTC.

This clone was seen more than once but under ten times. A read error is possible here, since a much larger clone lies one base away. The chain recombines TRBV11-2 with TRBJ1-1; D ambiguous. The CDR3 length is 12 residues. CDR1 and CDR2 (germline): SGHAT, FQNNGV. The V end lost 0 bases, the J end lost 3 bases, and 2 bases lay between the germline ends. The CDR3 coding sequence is TGTGCCAGCAGCTTAGAGTACACTGAAGCTTTCTTT. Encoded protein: CASSLEYTEAFF.

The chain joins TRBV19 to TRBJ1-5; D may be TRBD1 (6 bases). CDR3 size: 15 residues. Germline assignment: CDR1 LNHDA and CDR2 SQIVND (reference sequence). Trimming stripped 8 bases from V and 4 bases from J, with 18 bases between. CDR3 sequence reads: CASGLAGRGNQPQHF. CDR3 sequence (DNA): TGTGCCAGTGGGCTCGCCGGCAGGGGAAATCAGCCCCAGCATTTT.

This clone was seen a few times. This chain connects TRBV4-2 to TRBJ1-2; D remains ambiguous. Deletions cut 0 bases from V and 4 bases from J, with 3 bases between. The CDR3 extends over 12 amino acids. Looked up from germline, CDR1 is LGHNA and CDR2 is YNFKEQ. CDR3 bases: TGTGCCAGCAGCCAAGATCGCTATGGCTACACCTTC. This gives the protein CASSQDRYGYTF.

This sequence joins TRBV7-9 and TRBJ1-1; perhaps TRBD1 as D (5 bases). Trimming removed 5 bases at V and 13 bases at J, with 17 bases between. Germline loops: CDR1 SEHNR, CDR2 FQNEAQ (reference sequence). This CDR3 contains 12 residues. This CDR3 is CASSTETVRVFF. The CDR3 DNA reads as TGTGCCAGCAGCACCGAGACAGTTCGAGTTTTCTTT.

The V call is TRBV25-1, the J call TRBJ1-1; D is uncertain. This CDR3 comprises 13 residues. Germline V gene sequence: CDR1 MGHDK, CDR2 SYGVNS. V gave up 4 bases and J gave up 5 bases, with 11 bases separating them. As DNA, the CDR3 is TGTGCCAGCAGTGTATCGGGAAGGACTGAAGCTTTCTTT. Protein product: CASSVSGRTEAFF.

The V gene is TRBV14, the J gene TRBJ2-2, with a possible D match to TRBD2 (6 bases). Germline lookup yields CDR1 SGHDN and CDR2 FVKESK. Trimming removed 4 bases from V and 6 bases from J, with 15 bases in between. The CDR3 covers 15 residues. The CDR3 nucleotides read TGTGCCAGCAGCCTCCGACTAGGCACGGCCGGGGAGCTGTTTTTT. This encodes CASSLRLGTAGELFF.